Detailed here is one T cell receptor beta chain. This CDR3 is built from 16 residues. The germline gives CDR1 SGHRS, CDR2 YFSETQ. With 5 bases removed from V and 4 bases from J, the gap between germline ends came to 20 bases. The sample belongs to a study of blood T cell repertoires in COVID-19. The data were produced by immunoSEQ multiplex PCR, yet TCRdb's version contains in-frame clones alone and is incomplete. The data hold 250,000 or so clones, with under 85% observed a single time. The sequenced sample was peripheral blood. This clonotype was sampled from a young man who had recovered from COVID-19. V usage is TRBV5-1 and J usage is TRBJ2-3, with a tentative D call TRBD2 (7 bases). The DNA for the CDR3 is TGCGCCAGCAGTTCCCCGGGGGGCGGGGGCGCAGATACGCAGTATTTT. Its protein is CASSSPGGGGADTQYF.